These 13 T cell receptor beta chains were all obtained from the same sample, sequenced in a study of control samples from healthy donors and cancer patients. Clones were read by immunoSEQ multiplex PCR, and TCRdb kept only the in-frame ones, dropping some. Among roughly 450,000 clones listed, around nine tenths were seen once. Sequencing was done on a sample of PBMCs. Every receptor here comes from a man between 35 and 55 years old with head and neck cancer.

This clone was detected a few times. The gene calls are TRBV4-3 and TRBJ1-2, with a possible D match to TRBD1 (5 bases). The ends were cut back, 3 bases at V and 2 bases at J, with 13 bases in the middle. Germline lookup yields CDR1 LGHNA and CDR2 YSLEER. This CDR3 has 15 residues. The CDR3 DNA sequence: TGCGCCAGCAGCCAGGCGGGGACCTACAACTATGGCTACACCTTC. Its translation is CASSQAGTYNYGYTF.

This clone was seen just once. CDR3 coding DNA: TGCGCGCTCGGGGGCGCCCCCGGGGAGCTGTTTTTT. Amino acid sequence: CALGGAPGELFF. The chain links TRBV29-1 to TRBJ2-2; D could derive from TRBD1 or TRBD2 (6 bases each). The CDR3 sequence is 12 residues long. Per the germline V gene, CDR1 is SQVTM and CDR2 is ANQGSEA.

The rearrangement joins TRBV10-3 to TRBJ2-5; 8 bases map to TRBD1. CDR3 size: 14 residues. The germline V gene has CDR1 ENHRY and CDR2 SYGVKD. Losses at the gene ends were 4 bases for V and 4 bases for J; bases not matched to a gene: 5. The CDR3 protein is CAISGEQGGETQYF. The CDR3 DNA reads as TGTGCCATCAGTGGCGAACAGGGGGGAGAGACCCAGTACTTC.

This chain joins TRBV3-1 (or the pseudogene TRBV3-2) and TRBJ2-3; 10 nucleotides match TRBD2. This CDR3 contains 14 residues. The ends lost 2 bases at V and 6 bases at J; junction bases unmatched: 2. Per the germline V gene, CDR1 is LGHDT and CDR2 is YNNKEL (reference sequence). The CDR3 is CASSQSGGADTQYF. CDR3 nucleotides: TGTGCCAGCAGCCAAAGCGGGGGGGCCGATACGCAGTATTTT.

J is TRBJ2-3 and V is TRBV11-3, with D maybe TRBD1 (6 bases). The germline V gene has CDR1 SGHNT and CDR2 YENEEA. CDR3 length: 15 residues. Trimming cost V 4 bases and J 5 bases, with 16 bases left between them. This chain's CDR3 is CASSSQGQPGDTQYF. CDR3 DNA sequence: TGTGCCAGCAGCTCACAGGGTCAACCGGGAGATACGCAGTATTTT.

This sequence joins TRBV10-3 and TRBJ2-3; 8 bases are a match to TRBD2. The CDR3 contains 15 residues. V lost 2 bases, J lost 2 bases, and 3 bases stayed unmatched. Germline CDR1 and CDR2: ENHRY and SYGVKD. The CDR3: CAISEVAGLTDTQYF. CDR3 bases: TGTGCCATCAGTGAGGTAGCGGGGCTCACAGATACGCAGTATTTT.

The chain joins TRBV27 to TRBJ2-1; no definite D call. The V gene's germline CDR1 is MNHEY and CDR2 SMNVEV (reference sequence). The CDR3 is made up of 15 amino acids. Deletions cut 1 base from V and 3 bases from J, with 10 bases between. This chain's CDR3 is CASSLYRIYYNEQFF. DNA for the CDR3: TGTGCCAGCAGTTTATACAGAATTTACTACAATGAGCAGTTCTTC.

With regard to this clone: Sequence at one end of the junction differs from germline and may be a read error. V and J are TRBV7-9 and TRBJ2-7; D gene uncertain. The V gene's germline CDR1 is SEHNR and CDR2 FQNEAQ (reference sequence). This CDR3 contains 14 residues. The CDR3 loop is CASSPPGVSHEQYF. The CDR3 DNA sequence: TGTGCCAGCAGTCCCCCTGGGGTCTCCCACGAGCAGTACTTC. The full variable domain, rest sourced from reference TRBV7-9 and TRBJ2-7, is DTGVSQNPRHKITKRGQNVTFRCDPISEHNRLYWYRQTLGQGPEFLTYFQNEAQLEKSRLLSDRFSAERPKGSFSTLEIQRTEQGDSAMYLCASSPPGVSHEQYFGPGTRLTVT.

In nucleotides, the CDR3 is TGTGCCATCAATACAGCGGGAGTGGATGAGCAGTTCTTC. Its protein is CAINTAGVDEQFF. V gene TRBV10-3 combines with J gene TRBJ2-1, with 8 nucleotides matching TRBD2. The CDR3 is 13 amino acids. The ends lost 7 bases at V and 8 bases at J; junction bases unmatched: 7. The germline V gene has CDR1 ENHRY and CDR2 SYGVKD.

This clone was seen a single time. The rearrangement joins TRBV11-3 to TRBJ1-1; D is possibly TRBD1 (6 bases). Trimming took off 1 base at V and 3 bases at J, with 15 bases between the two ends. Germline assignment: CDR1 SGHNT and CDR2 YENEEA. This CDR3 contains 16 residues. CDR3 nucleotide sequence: TGTGCCAGCAGCTTAGGGGGGCAGGGTTGGGACACTGAAGCTTTCTTT. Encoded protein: CASSLGGQGWDTEAFF.

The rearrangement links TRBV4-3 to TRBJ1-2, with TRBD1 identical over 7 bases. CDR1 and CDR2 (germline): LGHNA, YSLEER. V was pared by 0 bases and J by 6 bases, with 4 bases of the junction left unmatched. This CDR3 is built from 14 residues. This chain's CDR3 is CASSQEGRGDGYTF. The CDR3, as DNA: TGCGCCAGCAGCCAAGAGGGCAGGGGGGATGGCTACACCTTC.

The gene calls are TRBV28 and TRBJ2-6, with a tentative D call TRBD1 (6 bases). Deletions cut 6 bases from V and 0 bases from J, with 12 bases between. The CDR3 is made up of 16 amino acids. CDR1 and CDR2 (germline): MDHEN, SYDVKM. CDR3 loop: CASSLQGSSGANVLTF. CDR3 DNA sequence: TGTGCCAGCAGCTTACAGGGCAGCTCTGGGGCCAACGTCCTGACTTTC.

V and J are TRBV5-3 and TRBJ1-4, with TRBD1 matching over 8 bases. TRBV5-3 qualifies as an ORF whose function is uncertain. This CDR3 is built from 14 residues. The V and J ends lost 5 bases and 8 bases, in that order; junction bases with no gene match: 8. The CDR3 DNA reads TGTGCCAGAAGGGACAGGGAAGAAAGGGAAAAACTGTTTTTT. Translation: CARRDREEREKLFF.